A selection of T cell receptor beta chains follows, all from one sample in a study of cytomegalovirus exposure and HLA in healthy donors. The method was immunoSEQ multiplex PCR; TCRdb's version includes in-frame clones alone and lacks a portion of them. Among about 61,000 clones listed, over 75% were seen once. Material for sequencing was PBMCs. The receptors shown here come from a man younger than 35 in good health and CMV-seronegative. CDR3s include the opening cysteine and the closing phenylalanine or tryptophan. D genes are given only for firm matches. Not every row has a clone size; where given, it reads once, few, many or a size class.

cdr3_aa: CASSPKDSYEQYF
cdr3_nt: TGTGCCAGCAGTCCCAAGGACAGCTACGAGCAGTACTTC
j_call: TRBJ2-7
v_call: TRBV27
d_call: NA
clone_size: NA

cdr3_aa: CASSTTGGTEAFF
cdr3_nt: TGTGCCAGCAGTACAACAGGGGGCACTGAAGCTTTCTTT
j_call: TRBJ1-1
v_call: TRBV6-1
d_call: TRBD1
clone_size: few

cdr3_aa: CASSGQDNTEAFF
cdr3_nt: TGCGCCAGCTCGGGACAGGATAACACTGAAGCTTTCTTT
j_call: TRBJ1-1
v_call: TRBV10-2
d_call: TRBD1
clone_size: NA

cdr3_aa: CASSLEGGIGYTF
cdr3_nt: TGCGCCAGCAGCTTGGAAGGGGGAATTGGCTACACCTTC
j_call: TRBJ1-2
v_call: TRBV5-1
d_call: NA
clone_size: NA

cdr3_aa: CASSDTLTGANSPLHF
cdr3_nt: TGCGCCAGCAGCGACACCCTGACAGGAGCTAATTCACCCCTCCACTTT
j_call: TRBJ1-6
v_call: TRBV5-1
d_call: NA
clone_size: NA

cdr3_aa: CASRPGGATDTQYF
cdr3_nt: TGTGCCAGCAGGCCCGGGGGGGCGACAGATACGCAGTATTTT
j_call: TRBJ2-3
v_call: TRBV2
d_call: TRBD2
clone_size: NA

cdr3_aa: CASSEPSVHSSYEQYF
cdr3_nt: TGTGCCAGCAGTGAACCCTCGGTGCACTCTTCCTACGAGCAGTACTTC
j_call: TRBJ2-7
v_call: TRBV6-1
d_call: NA
clone_size: NA

cdr3_aa: CASTAGGPLQYGYTF
cdr3_nt: TGTGCCAGCACCGCGGGGGGACCCCTACAGTATGGCTACACCTTC
j_call: TRBJ1-2
v_call: TRBV9
d_call: NA
clone_size: NA

cdr3_aa: CSARDVPGYTF
cdr3_nt: TGCAGTGCTAGAGACGTCCCGGGCTACACCTTC
j_call: TRBJ1-2
v_call: TRBV20-1
d_call: NA
clone_size: once

cdr3_aa: CASSSGGDNEQFF
cdr3_nt: TGTGCCAGTAGTTCAGGGGGAGACAATGAGCAGTTCTTC
j_call: TRBJ2-1
v_call: TRBV19
d_call: TRBD1
clone_size: NA

cdr3_aa: CASSRDRNTEAFF
cdr3_nt: TGTGCCAGCAGCCGGGACAGGAACACTGAAGCTTTCTTT
j_call: TRBJ1-1
v_call: TRBV11-3
d_call: TRBD1
clone_size: NA

cdr3_aa: CASPPPQAAWIWEQYF
cdr3_nt: TGTGCAAGTCCCCCACCCCAGGCAGCCTGGATTTGGGAGCAGTACTTC
j_call: TRBJ2-7
v_call: TRBV12-2
d_call: NA
clone_size: NA

cdr3_aa: CASSLAGRGYTF
cdr3_nt: TGTGCCAGCAGCTTGGCCGGGAGGGGCTACACCTTC
j_call: TRBJ1-2
v_call: TRBV5-4
d_call: NA
clone_size: NA

cdr3_aa: CASRGGLRERPQHF
cdr3_nt: TGTGCCAGCAGGGGGGGTCTGAGGGAGCGGCCCCAGCATTTT
j_call: TRBJ1-5
v_call: TRBV28
d_call: NA
clone_size: NA

cdr3_aa: CASSGWKDTEAFF
cdr3_nt: TGTGCCAGCAGCGGGTGGAAGGACACTGAAGCTTTCTTT
j_call: TRBJ1-1
v_call: TRBV27
d_call: NA
clone_size: NA

cdr3_aa: CAWSVGGGGYSPLHF
cdr3_nt: TGTGCCTGGAGTGTAGGGGGGGGTGGCTATTCACCCCTCCACTTT
j_call: TRBJ1-6
v_call: TRBV30
d_call: NA
clone_size: NA

cdr3_aa: CASSLGRQGAGETQYF
cdr3_nt: TGTGCCAGCAGCTTAGGGCGACAGGGGGCTGGAGAGACCCAGTACTTC
j_call: TRBJ2-5
v_call: TRBV7-2
d_call: TRBD1
clone_size: NA